The TCR beta chain described here comes from a study of blood T cell repertoires in COVID-19. Study-level information: The United States, Italy and Spain supplied acute and convalescent COVID-19 samples. The analysed material was cDNA or gDNA that came from T cells, B-cell-depleted T cells, or PBMCs.

The V segment lost 6 bases and the J segment 0 bases; nucleotides outside the gene matches: 13. The germline CDR1 and CDR2 sequences are MDHEN and SYDVKM. The CDR3 contains 18 residues. Patients from Seattle were sampled longitudinally, starting during active infection. In the source study's methods: Reference gene primer amplification gave estimated nucleated cell counts. The assay was immunoSEQ multiplex PCR, and TCRdb's table has in-frame clones only and misses some. The D gene and trimming were derived from the DNA, and the V and J assignments and clone size from that table. The sample records 200,000 to 300,000 clones, roughly 86% being singletons.

Sequenced material: peripheral blood. The rearrangement links TRBV28 to TRBJ2-4, with 8 bases fitting TRBD1. The source of this sequence is an elderly woman with COVID-19, enrolled during active disease. CDR3 in DNA: TGTGCCAGCAGAGAGACAGGGGACTTATACTTAGCCAAAAACATTCAGTACTTC. Its protein product is CASRETGDLYLAKNIQYF.